A single T cell receptor (beta chain) is shown here with its context. This specimen belongs to a study of control samples from healthy donors and cancer patients. Germline CDR1 is SGHTA and CDR2 is FQGNSA. This CDR3 has 15 amino acids. V was trimmed by 5 bases and J by 0 bases, leaving 11 bases between them. Profiled with immunoSEQ multiplex PCR; TCRdb holds only in-frame clones, not every one. The sample records around 51,000 clones, approximately 91% being singletons. This rearrangement joins TRBV7-2 to TRBJ1-5; D gene ambiguous. The sample was PBMCs. The sequence derives from a man between 50 and 59 years old with head and neck cancer. CDR3 protein: CASSPLGYSNQPQHF. CDR3 sequence (DNA): TGTGCCAGCAGCCCCTTAGGATATAGCAATCAGCCCCAGCATTTT.